Listed below are T cell receptor beta chains from one sample, sequenced in a study of T cell repertoires in cytomegalovirus infection. Antigens for these TCRs are unknown. TCRdb itself ran the reads through MiXCR, one entry per CDR3 protein. This table holds some 940,000 distinct CDR3 sequences, roughly 31% found once. This material consisted of cultured CD8+ T cells from PBMCs, taken from culture after CMV antigen stimulation. All receptors derive from a human donor in good health (CMV status not recorded). Some clones in this sample may be carry-over from other donors' samples. Both conserved end residues are part of each CDR3. A D gene is named only where the DNA matches it firmly. Where a row states a size, it is once, few, many or the class of an expanded clone; other rows omit it.

j_call	clone_size	d_call	v_call	cdr3_nt	cdr3_aa
TRBJ2-3	few	NA	TRBV7-6	TGTGCCAGCAGCTTAAATCTAGCAAAGGTAGATACGCAGTATTTT	CASSLNLAKVDTQYF
TRBJ1-5	NA	NA	TRBV27	TGTGCCAGCAGTGTGTTAGGACCCGCCTATAGCAATCAGCCCCAGCATTTT	CASSVLGPAYSNQPQHF
TRBJ1-4	many	NA	TRBV7-9	TGTGCCAGCAGCTTAGCCGGGGGAACTAATGAAAAACTGTTTTTT	CASSLAGGTNEKLFF
TRBJ2-2	NA	TRBD2	TRBV10-3	TGTGCCATCAGGAAGGATACCGGGACTAGAGGGACCGAGGAGCTGTTTTTT	CAIRKDTGTRGTEELFF
TRBJ2-1	few	NA	TRBV15	TGTGCCACCAGCGGCCCGGGGGCTGGTGGATACAATGAGCAGTTCTTC	CATSGPGAGGYNEQFF
TRBJ1-3	NA	NA	TRBV27	TGTGCCAACAAAAGGAGCAACTCTGGAAACACCATATATTTT	CANKRSNSGNTIYF
TRBJ2-1	few	TRBD1	TRBV28	TGTGCCAGCAGTACCCGGACAGGGGGTTTAAGGTACAATGAGCAGTTCTTC	CASSTRTGGLRYNEQFF
TRBJ1-5	NA	TRBD1	TRBV5-6	TGTGCCAGCAGCTTGGCGGACAGGGACCCCTCTTCACAGCCCCAGCATTTT	CASSLADRDPSSQPQHF
TRBJ2-2	NA	TRBD2	TRBV5-8	TGTGCCAGCAGCTTGGGACTAGCGGACGTCACCGGGGAGCTGTTTTTT	CASSLGLADVTGELFF
TRBJ1-1	few	TRBD1	TRBV7-9	TGTGCCAGCAGGGATCGCAGGGACAGAGGCACTGAAGCTTTCTTT	CASRDRRDRGTEAFF
TRBJ2-1	few	NA	TRBV6-5	TGTGCCAGCTCCCCGTGGGTGGGATACAATGAGCAGTTCTTC	CASSPWVGYNEQFF
TRBJ2-3	NA	TRBD1	TRBV6-4	TGTGCCAGCAGTCACAGGGGGCTCGCAGATACGCAGTATTTT	CASSHRGLADTQYF
TRBJ2-5	NA	NA	TRBV20-1	TGCAGTGCTAGAGTGCTGGACGAGTACCAAGAGACCCAGTACTTC	CSARVLDEYQETQYF
TRBJ1-1	many	NA	TRBV7-7	TGTGCTAGCAGCTTAGATGCGGGGACTGAAGCTTTCTTT	CASSLDAGTEAFF
TRBJ2-5	NA	NA	TRBV15	TGTGCCACCAGCAGTGGGGAGAACCTGTACCAAGAGACCCAGTACTTC	CATSSGENLYQETQYF
TRBJ2-1	few	NA	TRBV4-3	TGCGCCAGCAGCCAACGGGGCAGGGGAAGGGATGAGCAGTTCTTC	CASSQRGRGRDEQFF
TRBJ2-1	NA	NA	TRBV4-1	TGCGCCAGCAGCCAAGAAGCAGGGGCGGGTGAGCAGTTCTTC	CASSQEAGAGEQFF
TRBJ2-4	few	NA	TRBV7-9	TGTGCCAGCAGCTTAGACCCAGGGATAACCAAAAACATTCAGTACTTC	CASSLDPGITKNIQYF
TRBJ1-4	few	NA	TRBV4-3	TGCGCCAGCAGCCAAGATCTGGAGGAAAAACTGTTTTTT	CASSQDLEEKLFF
TRBJ2-1	few	NA	TRBV25-1	TGTGCCAGCAGTGGTGGGACACGGCCCCCCTACAATGAGCAGTTCTTC	CASSGGTRPPYNEQFF
TRBJ1-5	NA	NA	TRBV5-1	TGCGCCAGCAGCTTGGGAGTCACTTCCACAGAGCCCCAGCATTTT	CASSLGVTSTEPQHF
TRBJ2-3	NA	NA	TRBV14	TGTGCCAGCAGCCAAGGGCCCGGGGCAGATACGCAGTATTTT	CASSQGPGADTQYF
TRBJ2-3	NA	TRBD2	TRBV2	TGTGCCAGCAGAAGGACTCTAGCGGGGAGCACAGATACGCAGTATTTT	CASRRTLAGSTDTQYF
TRBJ2-7	few	NA	TRBV6-6	TGTGCCAGCAGTTCCTTGGAGGGTAACTACGAGCAGTACTTC	CASSSLEGNYEQYF
TRBJ2-7	NA	NA	TRBV20-1	TGCAGTGCTAGAGCGCAACAGGATTACGAGCAGTACTTC	CSARAQQDYEQYF
TRBJ2-2	NA	NA	TRBV20-1	TGCAGTGCTCCCCCTAGATCAGGGACCGGGGAGCTGTTTTTT	CSAPPRSGTGELFF
TRBJ2-1	NA	NA	TRBV4-2	TGTGCCAGCAGCCACACCCCAGGTTACAATGAGCAGTTCTTC	CASSHTPGYNEQFF
TRBJ1-5	NA	NA	TRBV19	TGTGCCAGTCGACAATACGGGACGAGACAAAGCAATCAGCCCCAGCATTTT	CASRQYGTRQSNQPQHF
TRBJ2-7	many	NA	TRBV7-8	TGTGCCAGCAGCCCCGCGGATTCCTACGAGCAGTACTTC	CASSPADSYEQYF
TRBJ1-2	few	NA	TRBV4-3	TGCGCCAGCAGCCAAGATATGGGGACAACAACTACAAACACTTGGGGCTACACCTTC	CASSQDMGTTTTNTWGYTF
TRBJ2-3	few	NA	TRBV4-1	TGCGCCAGCAGCCAAGATCCGATCACCACAGATACGCAGTATTTT	CASSQDPITTDTQYF
TRBJ1-1	NA	NA	TRBV7-6	TGTGCCAGCAGCGTCCCGCGGGGGCTAAACACTGAAGCTTTCTTT	CASSVPRGLNTEAFF
TRBJ2-5	NA	NA	TRBV2	TGTGCCAGCAGACAGTTGGAGACCCAGTACTTC	CASRQLETQYF
TRBJ2-1	NA	NA	TRBV7-2	TGTGCCAGCAGCCCCCCCGGGGCTATCGTGTTCTTC	CASSPPGAIVFF
TRBJ2-1	NA	NA	TRBV7-6	TGTGCCAGCGGGCTCGGAATTGAGCAGTTCTTC	CASGLGIEQFF
TRBJ2-7	few	TRBD1	TRBV4-1	TGCGCCAGCAGCCTTTCGGGACAGGGGGCTTACGAGCAGTACTTC	CASSLSGQGAYEQYF
TRBJ2-1	few	TRBD1	TRBV2	TGTGCCAGCAGTGCCTCGACAGGGGTGATCGGCAATGAGCAGTTCTTC	CASSASTGVIGNEQFF
TRBJ1-1	NA	NA	TRBV27	TGTGCCAGCAGTTATCGGGATGAAGCTTTCTTT	CASSYRDEAFF
TRBJ1-1	few	NA	TRBV19	TGTGCCAGTAGTATAGTGCGGAAAACTGAAGCTTTCTTT	CASSIVRKTEAFF
TRBJ2-1	few	NA	TRBV4-1	TGCGCCAGCAGCCAAGAGGGGGCGTATGACAATGAGCAGTTCTTC	CASSQEGAYDNEQFF
TRBJ1-2	NA	NA	TRBV18	TGTGCCAGCTCACCAGACAACAACTTTAACTATGGCTACACCTTC	CASSPDNNFNYGYTF
TRBJ2-7	few	TRBD1	TRBV27	TGTGCGACCGGGACAGGGGTTGAGCAGTACTTC	CATGTGVEQYF
TRBJ1-6	NA	NA	TRBV4-2	TGTGCCAGCAGCCAAGGCCTCTTAAGAAGGAATTCACCCCTCCACTTT	CASSQGLLRRNSPLHF
TRBJ1-3	few	NA	TRBV7-9	TGTGCCAGCACCGGTCAGACAGCGGGCACGGGAAACACCATATATTTT	CASTGQTAGTGNTIYF
TRBJ2-7	NA	NA	TRBV4-1	TGCGCCAGCAGCCAAAGTCAGGGGACCACCTACGAGCAGTACTTC	CASSQSQGTTYEQYF
TRBJ1-3	NA	NA	TRBV12-3/TRBV12-4	TGTGCCAGCAGCCCCCCCCCAAGCTCTGGAAACACCATATATTTT	CASSPPPSSGNTIYF
TRBJ2-1	NA	TRBD2	TRBV10-3	TGTGCCATCAGTGACAGGCGGGGGGTGGTTAATGAGCAGTTCTTC	CAISDRRGVVNEQFF
TRBJ1-5	few	TRBD1	TRBV24-1	TGTGCCACCAGTGATCCGACAGGGGTACAGCCCCAGCATTTT	CATSDPTGVQPQHF
TRBJ2-3	NA	TRBD2	TRBV3-1	TGTGCCAGCAGCAAACCGGGACTAGACACAGATACGCAGTATTTT	CASSKPGLDTDTQYF
TRBJ2-5	few	TRBD2	TRBV6-5	TGTGCCAGCAGTTTAAGACTAGCGGGGGACCCACAAGAGACCCAGTACTTC	CASSLRLAGDPQETQYF
TRBJ2-7	NA	NA	TRBV7-8	TGTGCCATCAGCTTAGAAGCGAGGGTTATAGGACCCTACGAGCAGTACTTC	CAISLEARVIGPYEQYF
TRBJ2-3	few	TRBD2	TRBV27	TGTGCCAGCAGTTCCTACCGGACTAGCGGGGGACCAAGCACAGATACGCAGTATTTT	CASSSYRTSGGPSTDTQYF
TRBJ1-1	NA	NA	TRBV29-1	TGCAGCGTGCCCCCGGGGGCAGGGCTGAACACTGAAGCTTTCTTT	CSVPPGAGLNTEAFF
TRBJ2-5	many	NA	TRBV12-3/TRBV12-4	TGTGCCAGCAGTTTTTCCCGCGGACCCCAAGAGACCCAGTACTTC	CASSFSRGPQETQYF
TRBJ1-6	many	TRBD1	TRBV7-2	TGTGCCAGCAGCTTAGGGGACAGAGGGCCACCCATGGGGGTACCCCTCCACTTT	CASSLGDRGPPMGVPLHF
TRBJ2-5	few	NA	TRBV9	TGTGCCAGCAGCGTAGCCGGTGTCCAAGAGACCCAGTACTTC	CASSVAGVQETQYF
TRBJ1-1	NA	NA	TRBV10-1	TGCGCCAGCAGTAGGACAGAAAAGAACACTGAAGCTTTCTTT	CASSRTEKNTEAFF
TRBJ2-2	NA	TRBD2	TRBV6-2/TRBV6-3	TGTGCCAGCAGTTACTCGATTCAAGCGGGGGCTTCGAACACCGGGGAGCTGTTTTTT	CASSYSIQAGASNTGELFF
TRBJ2-1	NA	TRBD1	TRBV16	TGTGCCAGCAGCCAACCGGGACAGGGGAGGGATGAGCAGTTCTTC	CASSQPGQGRDEQFF
TRBJ2-2	many	TRBD1	TRBV7-6	TGTGCCAGCAGCTTAAGCGGGACAGGGGGCTTCGGGGAGCTGTTTTTT	CASSLSGTGGFGELFF